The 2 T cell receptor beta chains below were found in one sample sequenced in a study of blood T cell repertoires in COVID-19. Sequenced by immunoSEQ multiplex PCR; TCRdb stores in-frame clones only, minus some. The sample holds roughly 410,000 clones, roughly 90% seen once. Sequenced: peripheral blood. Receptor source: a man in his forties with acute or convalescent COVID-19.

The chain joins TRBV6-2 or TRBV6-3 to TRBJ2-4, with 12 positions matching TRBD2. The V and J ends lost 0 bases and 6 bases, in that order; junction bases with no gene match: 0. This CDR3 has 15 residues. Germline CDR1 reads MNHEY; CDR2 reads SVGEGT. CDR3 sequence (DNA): TGTGCCAGCAGTTACTCACTAGCGGGGGGAAACATTCAGTACTTC. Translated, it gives CASSYSLAGGNIQYF.

CDR3 DNA sequence: TGTGCCTGGAACGCGGGGCGCACAGATACGCAGTATTTT. The encoded protein is CAWNAGRTDTQYF. V is TRBV30 and J is TRBJ2-3; D possibly corresponds to TRBD2 (6 bases). CDR1 is GTSNPN, CDR2 SVGIG, per germline (reference sequence). The CDR3 sequence is 13 residues long. The germline V and J ends were trimmed by 4 bases and 1 base, with 9 bases remaining between them.